These 17 T cell receptor beta chains share one sample of origin, sequenced in a study of early T cells in non-severe SARS-CoV-2 infection. One entry per CDR3 protein, called by TCRdb with MiXCR from the 5' RACE reads. The table records approximately 39,000 distinct CDR3 sequences, 3.5% to 5% of them present only once. The material sequenced was whole blood. These receptors were taken from an adult who was a healthcare worker with PCR-confirmed SARS-CoV-2 infection or an uninfected control (not recorded which).

Many counts were recorded for this clonotype. The chain is built from TRBV5-1 and TRBJ2-1; no reliable D call. The CDR3 totals 12 residues. The germline CDR1 and CDR2 sequences are SGHRS and YFSETQ. V gave up 5 bases and J gave up 10 bases, with 13 bases separating them. This chain's CDR3 is CASRSATGEQFF. The CDR3 DNA sequence: TGCGCCAGCAGATCCGCAACTGGCGAGCAGTTCTTC.

This clonotype came up a few times. The CDR3 sequence: CASSQGSSGIYEQYF. The CDR3 nucleotides read TGTGCCAGCAGCCAAGGTTCTAGCGGTATCTACGAGCAGTACTTC. The chain carries TRBV3-2 and TRBJ2-7; the table's TRBD2 call for D was not verified on the DNA. TRBV3-2 is a pseudogene locus. The CDR3 loop spans 15 amino acids.

This clonotype was seen repeatedly, ten times or more. The V call is TRBV6-1, the J call TRBJ2-2; D is undetermined. CDR1 and CDR2 (germline): MNHNS, SASEGT. Trimming took 0 bases from V and 6 from J, leaving 8 bases between them. This CDR3 comprises 14 residues. The CDR3 loop is CASSEARGAGELFF. Here the CDR3 DNA reads TGTGCCAGCAGTGAAGCGCGTGGCGCCGGGGAGCTGTTTTTT.

This clonotype came up a few times. The rearrangement uses TRBV30 and TRBJ2-7; 9 nucleotides line up with TRBD1. The germline V gene encodes CDR1 GTSNPN and CDR2 SVGIG (reference sequence). The CDR3 has 14 amino acids. V lost 3 bases to trimming and J lost 5 bases; unmatched junction nucleotides: 8. The CDR3 here is CAWSPPGTGNEQYF. CDR3 nucleotide sequence: TGTGCCTGGAGCCCCCCCGGGACAGGGAACGAGCAGTACTTC.

This clonotype was picked up a small number of times. The chain couples TRBV27 to TRBJ1-6; 8 bases map to TRBD1. The CDR3 sequence is 14 residues long. Germline loops: CDR1 MNHEY, CDR2 SMNVEV (reference sequence). Unmatched junction bases numbered 1, after V lost 3 bases and J lost 6 bases. CDR3 nucleotide sequence: TGTGCCAGCAGTTTGGGACAGGCTAATTCACCCCTCCACTTT. It is translated as CASSLGQANSPLHF.

This clonotype showed up many times. The chain recombines TRBV3-1 with TRBJ1-1; D remains ambiguous. This CDR3 has 12 residues. Germline V gene data show CDR1 as LGHDT and CDR2 as YNNKEL (reference sequence). V gave up 0 bases and J gave up 4 bases, with 3 bases separating them. CDR3 amino acids: CASSQDFTEAFF. CDR3 coding DNA: TGTGCCAGCAGCCAAGATTTCACTGAAGCTTTCTTT.

Only a few counts were recorded for this clonotype. V gene TRBV18 combines with J gene TRBJ1-5, with no clear D. Per germline, CDR1 KGHSH and CDR2 LQKENI. V lost 2 bases and J lost 7, with 6 bases in between. This CDR3 has 12 residues. CDR3 DNA: TGTGCCAGCTCACCAGGGAGCCAGCCCCAGCATTTT. It specifies CASSPGSQPQHF.

In this sample, this clonotype turned up a few times. The genes are TRBV12-3 or TRBV12-4 and TRBJ2-5; 8 bases agree with TRBD1. V dropped 5 bases and J dropped 5; count of bases not matched to a gene: 7. This CDR3 has 14 amino acids. The CDR3 protein is CASSPPTGVETQYF. The CDR3 coding sequence is TGTGCCAGCAGTCCCCCGACAGGGGTCGAGACCCAGTACTTC.

This clonotype was detected many times. The rearrangement joins TRBV23-1 to TRBJ2-5; 10 bases are shared with TRBD1. TRBV23-1 is placed among ORFs of uncertain function. CDR3 length: 11 residues. The chain's CDR3 is CATGGIETQYF. The CDR3 DNA follows: TGCGCGACAGGGGGCATAGAGACCCAGTACTTC.

This clonotype was recorded many times. The genes are TRBV19 and TRBJ2-3; the D gene could be TRBD1 or TRBD2 (6 bases each). CDR1 LNHDA and CDR2 SQIVND come from the germline V gene (reference sequence). V lost 5 bases and J lost 5, with 14 bases in between. The length of the CDR3 is 14 residues. CDR3 protein: CASSVSGARDTQYF. Written as DNA, the CDR3 is TGTGCCAGTAGTGTCTCGGGGGCAAGAGATACGCAGTATTTT.

This clonotype was counted only a few times. The chain is built from TRBV19 and TRBJ2-5; TRBD1 is a possible D gene (6 bases). Per the germline V gene, CDR1 is LNHDA and CDR2 is SQIVND (reference sequence). Trimming removed 5 bases at V and 3 bases at J, with 16 bases between. The length of the CDR3 is 15 residues. In nucleotides, the CDR3 is TGTGCCAGTAGTCTAAGAACAGGGAGTAAAGAGACCCAGTACTTC. Its translation: CASSLRTGSKETQYF.

This clonotype was counted many times. V usage is TRBV20-1 and J usage is TRBJ2-5; D remains unclear. Per germline, CDR1 DFQATT and CDR2 SNEGSKA (reference sequence). With 6 bases removed from V and 4 bases from J, the gap between germline ends came to 3 bases. The CDR3 contains 9 residues. The CDR3 protein is CSAGETQYF. In DNA form, the CDR3 reads TGCAGTGCCGGAGAGACCCAGTACTTC.

This clonotype was observed at least ten times. The gene calls are TRBV7-2 and TRBJ2-7; the match to TRBD1 covers 9 bases. CDR3 length equals 14 residues. V gave up 4 bases and J gave up 8 bases; unmatched junction bases: 9. The germline V gene encodes CDR1 SGHTA and CDR2 FQGNSA. The CDR3 nucleotides read TGTGCCAGCAGCTCCCCCCGGACAGGGGCCAAGCAGTACTTC. Its translation: CASSSPRTGAKQYF.

This clonotype was picked up a small number of times. The chain has TRBV7-2 and TRBJ2-3, with TRBD2 as a possible D gene (6 bases). CDR3 length: 15 amino acids. Germline V gene sequence: CDR1 SGHTA, CDR2 FQGNSA. V was shortened by 5 bases and J by 3 bases, with 15 bases between the two germline ends. The CDR3 DNA follows: TGTGCCAGCAGCACGAGACTAGACGGAACAGATACGCAGTATTTT. It encodes CASSTRLDGTDTQYF.

In its sample, this clonotype was seen a few times. V is TRBV27 and J is TRBJ1-1; D is undetermined. CDR3 size: 14 residues. CDR1 MNHEY and CDR2 SMNVEV come from the germline V gene (reference sequence). The ends were cut back, 3 bases at V and 0 bases at J, with 8 bases in the middle. The CDR3 nucleotides are TGTGCCAGCAGTTTTTCACTTTTGAACACTGAAGCTTTCTTT. Its translation: CASSFSLLNTEAFF.

The chain's CDR3 is CASSRDYEQYF. Written as DNA, the CDR3 is TGTGCCAGCAGCCGCGATTACGAGCAGTACTTC. The rearrangement links TRBV5-5 to TRBJ2-7; D gene uncertain. The CDR3 runs to 11 residues. V lost 4 bases and J lost 4, with 6 bases in between. In germline, CDR1 is SGHKS, CDR2 YYEKEE (reference sequence).

This clonotype was detected many times. The V and J genes are TRBV5-1 and TRBJ2-2; the D is unclear. The CDR3 length is 13 residues. CDR1 and CDR2 (germline): SGHRS, YFSETQ. Trimming removed 4 bases at V and 4 bases at J, with 8 bases between. CDR3 loop: CASSPGITGELFF. In DNA form, the CDR3 reads TGCGCCAGCAGCCCCGGCATCACCGGGGAGCTGTTTTTT.